This TCR beta chain originates from a study of blood T cell repertoires in COVID-19. Background on the study: COVID-19 samples, acute and convalescent, were from the United States, Italy and Spain. T cells, B-cell-depleted T cells, or PBMCs supplied cDNA or gDNA.

The CDR3 length is 15 residues. Germline-derived CDR1 and CDR2 are KGHSH and LQKENI. Losses at the gene ends were 2 bases for V and 7 bases for J; bases not matched to a gene: 9. Generated by immunoSEQ multiplex PCR, the TCRdb table keeps only in-frame clones and is missing some. This sample has 250,000 to 350,000 clones, with around 89% found just once. This sequence originates from a man younger than 45 with acute or convalescent COVID-19. V usage is TRBV18 and J usage is TRBJ2-7; 9 bases match TRBD1. Sequenced material: peripheral blood. CDR3 coding DNA: TGTGCCAGCTCACCAATCGGGACAGGGAGGGGTGAGCAGTACTTC. Amino acids: CASSPIGTGRGEQYF. Full variable domain (outside the CDR3, taken from reference TRBV18 and TRBJ2-7): NAGVMQNPRHLVRRRGQEARLRCSPMKGHSHVYWYRQLPEEGLKFMVYLQKENIIDESGMPKERFSAEFPKEGPSILRIQQVVRGDSAAYFCASSPIGTGRGEQYFGPGTRLTVT.